This T cell receptor (beta chain) was sequenced in a study of T cell repertoires in cytomegalovirus infection (dated by TCRdb to about 2019). Some background on the complete study: Donor HLA type was relevant to the analysis, because carriage of CMV infection together with the matching HLA type was indicated by public TCR beta signatures.

This clonotype was recorded many times. There is no known antigen for this receptor. Per-base qualities were not stored, and no clone one base away is much larger. The paper as a whole reports these results and caveats: In the ex vivo response, HLA-C-restricted CMV-specific TCR beta clonotypes were dominant, and in two of eight donors the single most frequent clonotype came from this HLA-C-restricted group. In both this cohort and an independent cohort of some 370 donors, the cumulative frequency of public TCR beta family members distinguished carriers of CMV infection plus the relevant HLA type.

The listed sequencing device is Illumina HiSeq 1500. TCRdb reanalyzed the raw reads on its own, using fastp at Q25 for trimming and MiXCR for clone calling, and kept in-frame beta chains. One record per CDR3 amino acid sequence lists the most common genes and DNA. The sample contains over 250,000 distinct CDR3 sequences, about 25% of them found a single time. Approximately 14% of the sample rests with the top ten. Germline trimming: 0 bases from V, 3 bases from J; junction bases outside gene matches: 11. The germline V gene supplies CDR1 SGHAT and CDR2 FQNNGV. The cysteine opens and the phenylalanine closes a CDR3 of 17 amino acids. Only the CDR3 region is kept as DNA, spanning 51 bases read in frame from base 1.

The receptor comes from a human donor in good health (CMV status not recorded). Some clones in this sample may be carry-over from other donors' samples. The specimen sequenced was PBMCs. Rearrangement joined TRBV11-2 to TRBJ2-7; 7 bases in between match TRBD2. The bases are TGTGCCAGCAGCTTAGATGGGCCTAGCGGTCCCGACTACGAGCAGTACTTC. It translates as CASSLDGPSGPDYEQYF.